This T cell receptor beta chain was obtained from a study of shared clonotypes between healthy human individuals. Whole-study context: The cohort had a couple of women and three men, ages 18 to 49.

The investigators split CD4+ cells into a CD45RA+ naive subset and a CD45RA-negative memory subset. Data came from immunoSEQ multiplex PCR; TCRdb stores just in-frame clones and leaves some out. Here the sample spans roughly 1 million clones, 70% to 80% being singletons. With 6 bases removed from V and 3 bases from J, the gap between germline ends came to 21 bases. Germline assignment: CDR1 MDHEN and CDR2 SYDVKM. The CDR3 totals 16 residues. This clone turned up a few times. Antigen unknown. Regarding the study as a whole: Shared clonotypes: about 5.3% naive CD4, around 3.4% naive CD8, about 2.2% memory CD4, 0.35% to 0.5% memory CD8.

The chain couples TRBV28 to TRBJ2-7, with D perhaps TRBD1 (5 bases). This clonotype was obtained from a man aged 18-30 years in good health. Specimen: memory CD4+ T cells sorted from blood. The subset here: CD45RA-negative fraction. CDR3 coding DNA: TGTGCCAGCAGCCTGGAAAGCCGATGGGGCGGCTACGAGCAGTACTTC. This encodes CASSLESRWGGYEQYF.